The 29 T cell receptor beta chains listed next were all sequenced from one sample in a study of tumor-infiltrating lymphocytes in primary liver carcinoma. Synthesis of TCR beta cDNA was carried out from 450 to 650 ng total RNA with a constant-region primer. Construction of TCR beta libraries relied on three successive nested multiplex PCR rounds employing slightly modified ARM-PCR. PCR rounds one and two used TRBV1-TRBV30 forward primers with a C-beta reverse primer for 10 cycles each. One entry per CDR3 protein results from TCRdb running MiXCR on the multiplex PCR reads. Among 55,000 to 65,000 distinct CDR3 sequences listed, less than 85% were seen once. Taking about 17-31 mg of unsorted bulk tissue, the authors co-extracted RNA and DNA. The sample was liver tumor tissue from sampling region 2. The subset is: tumor region T2, inferior pole. The receptors originated from a man aged 40-49 years with primary liver carcinoma and hepatitis B virus infection.

As concerns this clonotype: Since a much larger clone is just one base distant, this may be a read error. This chain links TRBV5-1 with TRBJ2-3; TRBD2 agrees at 8 bases. V trimming: 4 bases; J trimming: 1 base; junction bases outside the gene matches: 2. There are 14 residues in the CDR3. Germline CDR1 and CDR2: SGHRS and YFSETQ. The CDR3, as DNA: TGCGCCAGCAGCATACTAGCGGGCACAGATACGCAGTATTTT. Its translation: CASSILAGTDTQYF.

Remarks on this clonotype: At one boundary the junction diverges from the germline segment, which might be a read error. V gene TRBV6-5 combines with J gene TRBJ2-3; D might be TRBD1 (6 bases). There are 15 residues in the CDR3. Germline values: CDR1 MNHEY, CDR2 SVGAGI. The CDR3 coding sequence is TGTGCCAGCTGCCTGGACAGCTCTAGCACAGATACGGAGTATTTT. Protein: CASCLDSSSTDTEYF.

This clonotype was seen only once. The CDR3 end shows no conserved phenylalanine or tryptophan, and so a read error is likely. The chain uses TRBV11-3 and TRBJ2-5; no firm D call. This CDR3 has 12 residues. In germline, CDR1 is SGHNT, CDR2 YENEEA. CDR3 in amino acids: CGSWGSQETQYS. Written as DNA, the CDR3 is TGTGGCAGCTGGGGATCCCAAGAGACCCAGTACTCC.

On this clonotype itself: This sequence may be a read error, since a much larger clone differs from it by one base. DNA for the CDR3: TGTGTCAGCAGCTTAGATCTTGGGGGGCTCAAGCTGTTTTTT. Residues: CVSSLDLGGLKLFF. The V gene is TRBV11-2, the J gene TRBJ1-4, with D possibly TRBD1 on 6 matching bases. Germline V gene lookup returns CDR1 SGHAT and CDR2 FQNNGV. The CDR3 runs 14 residues.

This clonotype appeared a single time. This sequence joins TRBV12-3 or TRBV12-4 and TRBJ2-4; D unclear. CDR3 length: 15 residues. Deletions cut 1 base from V and 3 bases from J, with 10 bases between. The CDR3 sequence is CASSLDQDDKNIQYF. CDR3 DNA sequence: TGTGCCAGCAGTTTAGACCAGGATGACAAAAACATTCAGTACTTC.

This chain connects TRBV11-2 to TRBJ2-5; a weak D match, TRBD2 (5 bases). Germline values: CDR1 SGHAT, CDR2 FQNNGV. CDR3 length: 16 residues. Trimming took off 5 bases at V and 7 bases at J, with 23 bases between the two ends. The DNA for the CDR3 is TGTGCCAGCAGCCAAACTCCCGGCAGAGGGAAAGGGACCCAGTACTTC. Encoded protein: CASSQTPGRGKGTQYF.

This clonotype was recorded a few times. The rearrangement links TRBV12-5 to TRBJ2-3, with D uncertain. CDR1 LGHNT and CDR2 FRNRAP come from the germline V gene. V was pared by 6 bases and J by 2 bases, with 6 bases between. This CDR3 region has 12 residues. CDR3 protein: CASGLNTDTQYF. The CDR3 DNA is TGTGCTAGTGGCCTCAACACAGATACGCAGTATTTT.

This clonotype has more than one count but fewer than ten. The CDR3 bases are TGTGCCAGCAGGTCCCGGGACTTGGCCCACCAAGAGACCCAGTACTTC. Amino acids: CASRSRDLAHQETQYF. The chain joins TRBV11-2 to TRBJ2-5; tentatively, D is TRBD2 (6 bases). Germline V lookup: CDR1 SGHAT, CDR2 FQNNGV. Between the trimmed V and J ends, which lost 6 bases and 0 bases, there was a span of 17 bases. This CDR3 has 16 residues.

There are many counts of this clonotype. The chain has TRBV7-8 and TRBJ2-1; 12 bases map to TRBD2. V was pared by 4 bases and J by 1 base, with 2 bases of the junction left unmatched. This CDR3 region has 16 residues. Looked up from germline, CDR1 is SGHVS and CDR2 is FQNEAQ. The CDR3 DNA reads TGTGCCAGCAGCTATCTAGCGGGAGGGTCCTACAATGAGCAGTTCTTC. Its translation is CASSYLAGGSYNEQFF.

This clonotype was seen only once. Relative to the germline gene, one junction end is altered; a read error may explain this. The chain carries TRBV6-5 and TRBJ2-1, with D unclear. Germline V gene sequence: CDR1 MNHEY, CDR2 SVGAGI. The CDR3 is made up of 13 amino acids. The CDR3 here is CASGYWQGRRQFF. CDR3 nucleotide sequence: TGTGCCAGCGGTTATTGGCAAGGACGGAGGCAGTTCTTC.

This clonotype was detected a few times. J is TRBJ2-2 and V is TRBV29-1, with TRBD1 matching over 8 bases. CDR1 SQVTM and CDR2 ANQGSEA come from the germline V gene. V gave up 4 bases and J gave up 6 bases; unmatched junction bases: 7. This CDR3 has 14 residues. CDR3: CSVGTGPNAGELFF. The CDR3 nucleotides read TGCAGCGTTGGGACAGGGCCAAACGCCGGGGAGCTGTTTTTT.

A note on this clonotype: One end of the junction does not line up with germline, which may come from a read error. The chain combines TRBV13 with TRBJ2-7; D is unclear. CDR3 length: 14 amino acids. Germline CDR1 is PRHDT and CDR2 is FYEKMQ (reference sequence). The DNA of the CDR3 is TGTGCCAGCAGCTTACAGCTCCGGAACCCTGAGCGGTACTTC. Translation: CASSLQLRNPERYF.

With regard to this clonotype: At one end the junction does not follow the germline gene, possibly because of a read error. The chain uses TRBV10-1 and TRBJ2-2, with TRBD2 identical over 12 bases. CDR1 and CDR2 (germline): WNHNN, SYGVQD (reference sequence). This CDR3 contains 17 residues. The chain's CDR3 is CASSGIWTSGNTGGLFF. The CDR3 DNA sequence: TGCGCCAGCAGTGGAATCTGGACTAGCGGGAACACCGGGGGGCTGTTTTTT.

Comments on this clonotype: As the CDR3 is not closed by the conserved phenylalanine or tryptophan, this likely results from a read error. The chain links TRBV12-3 or TRBV12-4 to TRBJ2-7; TRBD1 aligns across 11 bases. The CDR3 contains 15 residues. CDR3 DNA: TGTGCCAGTAGCCGAGGGACAGGGGGACCCTATGAGCAGTACCTC. It encodes CASSRGTGGPYEQYL.

Comment on this clonotype: The germline gene is not matched at one end of the junction; a read error may be the cause. The chain couples TRBV11-2 to TRBJ2-5, with TRBD2 matching 8 bases. CDR1 and CDR2 from the germline V gene are SGHAT and FQNNGV. CDR3 length: 16 residues. For the CDR3, the DNA is TGTGCCATCAGCCAAACACCTGGCGGGGGGAAAGAAACCCTGTACTTC. Protein product: CAISQTPGGGKETLYF.

The chain combines TRBV14 with TRBJ2-2; a weak D match, TRBD2 (6 bases). With 11 bases removed from V and 4 bases from J, the gap between germline ends came to 23 bases. The CDR3 is 16 amino acids. Germline CDR1 SGHDN, CDR2 FVKESK. The DNA for the CDR3 is TGTGCCGGCGGCCACAGAAGGACGGGACTCACCGGGGAGCTGTTTTTT. The encoded protein is CAGGHRRTGLTGELFF.

With regard to this clonotype: Germline is not matched at one junction end, which may reflect a read error. This chain joins TRBV11-2 and TRBJ2-2; D assignment may be TRBD1 or TRBD2 (5 bases each). Germline CDR1 and CDR2: SGHAT and FQNNGV. The CDR3 runs 17 residues. The CDR3 spells CTSSLVLRGANTGELFF. The CDR3 DNA is TGTACCAGCAGCTTAGTATTAAGAGGGGCGAACACCGGGGAGTTGTTTTTT.

The CDR3 sequence is CSVKRDADTQYF. The CDR3 coding sequence is TGCAGCGTTAAAAGGGACGCAGATACGCAGTATTTT. V is TRBV29-1 and J is TRBJ2-3; the D gene could be TRBD1 or TRBD2 (5 bases each). This CDR3 spans 12 amino acids. Trimming left V 5 bases short and J 4 bases short, with 10 bases between. Germline CDR1 reads SQVTM; CDR2 reads ANQGSEA.

A note on this clonotype: A read error is likely, as this CDR3 ends without the conserved phenylalanine or tryptophan. The V and J genes are TRBV12-3 or TRBV12-4 and TRBJ2-5, with unresolved D. V was clipped by 1 base and J by 7 bases, with 13 bases between them. The CDR3 length is 14 residues. In nucleotides, the CDR3 is TGTGCCAGCAGTTTAGGAACCACCTTTCTGACCCAGTACCTC. Its protein product is CASSLGTTFLTQYL.

Regarding this clonotype: At one end, the junction sequence differs from germline, possibly due to a read error. The chain has TRBV10-3 and TRBJ2-3; 8 bases align to TRBD1. The CDR3 contains 15 residues. Per germline, CDR1 ENHRY and CDR2 SYGVKD. Here the CDR3 DNA reads TGTGCCATCAGTGCTGGCAGGGGGCGCACAGATACGCGGTATTTT. Translated: CAISAGRGRTDTRYF.

Remarks on this clonotype: A read error may produce the germline difference seen at one junction end. V usage is TRBV10-3 and J usage is TRBJ2-2, with TRBD2 as a possible D gene (6 bases). This CDR3 contains 12 residues. Germline CDR1 ENHRY, CDR2 SYGVKD. The CDR3 loop is CAITEGARDLFF. CDR3 in DNA: TGTGCCATCACGGAGGGAGCCAGGGATCTGTTTTTT.

With regard to this clonotype: This may stem from a read error, because a much larger clone lies one nucleotide away. Because the CDR3 is missing its conserved closing phenylalanine or tryptophan, this is likely a read error. The V gene is TRBV29-1, the J gene TRBJ2-1; a weak D match, TRBD1 (6 bases). Trimming shortened V by 7 bases and J by 5 bases, and 12 bases separated the two germline ends. This CDR3 comprises 12 residues. Germline loops: CDR1 SQVTM, CDR2 ANQGSEA. The chain's CDR3 is CSAVRGNNEQFS. CDR3 coding DNA: TGCAGCGCGGTGAGGGGGAACAATGAGCAGTTCTCC.

On this clonotype: This is likely a read error, given that the CDR3 carries no conserved phenylalanine or tryptophan at its end. The gene calls are TRBV11-2 and TRBJ1-4, with D unresolved. The CDR3 extends over 15 amino acids. The germline V gene encodes CDR1 SGHAT and CDR2 FQNNGV. The CDR3 DNA reads TGTGTAAGCAGCTTAGACGGGTTCGCTAATGAAAAACTGTTTCTT. Amino acids: CVSSLDGFANEKLFL.

On this clonotype itself: The final CDR3 position lacks the conserved phenylalanine or tryptophan, pointing to a likely read error. J is TRBJ2-3 and V is TRBV6-6, with 10 bases fitting TRBD1. The CDR3 is made up of 18 amino acids. The germline CDR1 and CDR2 sequences are MNHNY and SVGAGI (reference sequence). DNA of the CDR3: TGTGCCTGCAGTTTTCAACTTCTGACAGGGGGCTACACAGATACGCAGTATTCT. Its protein is CACSFQLLTGGYTDTQYS.

Notes on this clonotype: A junction boundary mismatches the germline segment, possibly from a read error. This rearrangement joins TRBV28 to TRBJ1-5; D remains unclear. Germline V CDR1 and CDR2: MDHEN, SYDVKM. The length of the CDR3 is 15 residues. The CDR3 loop reads CASSLSWVSNQPQRF. The CDR3 DNA is TGTGCCAGCAGTTTATCCTGGGTGAGCAATCAGCCCCAGCGTTTT.

This chain connects TRBV29-1 to TRBJ1-1; no definite D call. Germline CDR1 and CDR2: SQVTM and ANQGSEA. There are 14 residues in the CDR3. V was shortened by 3 bases and J by 6 bases, with 17 bases between the two germline ends. For the CDR3, the DNA is TGCAGCGTTGAGGCCGAAGGGTTTATCCCTGAAGCTTTCTTT. It yields the protein CSVEAEGFIPEAFF.

The chain uses TRBV5-4 and TRBJ2-7; D is ambiguous. The CDR3 consists of 14 residues. Looked up from germline, CDR1 is SGHNT and CDR2 is YYREEE (reference sequence). The germline V and J ends were trimmed by 1 base and 6 bases, with 14 bases remaining between them. The CDR3 spells CASSLNLGYCEQYF. CDR3 bases: TGTGCCAGCAGCTTGAATCTGGGATACTGCGAGCAGTACTTC.

Comments on this clonotype: One junction end does not reproduce the germline sequence, and a read error may be involved. V is TRBV28 and J is TRBJ1-6; 8 bases fit TRBD1. In germline, CDR1 is MDHEN, CDR2 SYDVKM. The CDR3 contains 15 residues. The CDR3 coding sequence is TGTGCCAGCAGTTTAGGACAGGGCGGTAATTCACCCCCCCACTTT. Encoded protein: CASSLGQGGNSPPHF.

Worth noting for this clonotype: One base away lies a much larger clone, so this may be a sequencing read error. The rearrangement uses TRBV28 and TRBJ2-5; 7 nucleotides line up with TRBD1. The trim removed 4 bases at V and 5 bases at J, leaving 7 bases unmatched. Germline loops: CDR1 MDHEN, CDR2 SYDVKM. The CDR3 contains 14 residues. The DNA for the CDR3 is TGTGCCAGCAGTTCGGGACAGTTAGGCGAGACCCAGTACTTC. Translated, it gives CASSSGQLGETQYF.